This T cell receptor beta chain was sequenced during a study of PD-1 blockade in classical Hodgkin lymphoma. About the study: The study gave patients nivolumab 3 mg/kg intravenously every 2 weeks.

The V gene lost 3 bases and the J gene lost 6 bases, with 12 bases spanning the gap. Germline V lookup: CDR1 SGHAT, CDR2 FQNNGV. The CDR3 extends over 14 amino acids. Worth noting for this clone: The antigen is not known.

Each and every patient relapsed after autologous stem cell transplantation, and patients got differing brentuximab vedotin exposure. Assay used: immunoSEQ multiplex PCR; TCRdb lists only in-frame clones, some missing. In the table there are over 10,000 clones, 80% to 85% of which are singletons. Whole-study findings and limits: The drivers behind the repertoire differences, possibly disease activity or prior therapy, remain undefined. Reports described newly diagnosed patients as having lower baseline TCR diversity than healthy donors.

The sample here was peripheral blood mononuclear cells (PBMCs), taken at baseline. This receptor was taken from a human donor with classical Hodgkin lymphoma. The chain carries TRBV11-2 and TRBJ2-1, with D perhaps TRBD1 or TRBD2 (5 bases each). In nucleotides, the CDR3 is TGTGCCAGCAGCTTCCGAGGGACGATCAATGAGCAGTTCTTC. It is translated as CASSFRGTINEQFF.